The 19 T cell receptor beta chains below all came from one sample that was sequenced in a study of identical twins. In TCRdb, the 5' RACE reads were re-called with MiXCR into one record per CDR3 protein. The sample has around 450,000 distinct CDR3 sequences; 12% to 15% are singletons. These same data were also listed under a study on yellow fever vaccine responses in identical twins.

What was sequenced was CD4+ T cells sorted from blood. Every receptor here comes from a woman aged 18-35 years in good health.

This chain uses TRBV5-1 with TRBJ2-2; TRBD2 matches 9 bases. V trimming: 4 bases; J trimming: 7 bases; junction bases outside the gene matches: 8. The CDR3 runs 15 residues. CDR1 is SGHRS and CDR2 is YFSETQ in the germline V gene. The CDR3 loop reads CASSRGGGAVGELFF. The DNA for the CDR3 is TGCGCCAGCAGCCGCGGCGGGGGGGCCGTCGGGGAGCTGTTTTTT.

This clonotype turned up a few times. This chain joins TRBV23-1 and TRBJ2-7; 8 nucleotides match TRBD1. TRBV23-1 is known as an ORF, though its function is uncertain. The J segment lost 2 bases and the V segment lost 0 bases, leaving 6 bases of the junction unmatched. CDR3 length equals 16 residues. CDR3 bases: TGCGCCAGCAGTCAATCGGGCAGGGGGCCGACCTACGAGCAGTACTTC. It encodes CASSQSGRGPTYEQYF.

This sequence joins TRBV29-1 and TRBJ2-7, with 8 bases that match TRBD1. Trimming removed 2 bases from V and 5 bases from J; junction bases left unmatched: 5. This CDR3 comprises 13 residues. Germline-derived CDR1 and CDR2 are SQVTM and ANQGSEA. CDR3 loop: CSVESSGGNEQYF. The CDR3, as DNA: TGCAGCGTTGAATCATCAGGGGGCAACGAGCAGTACTTC.

In this sample, this clonotype turned up a few times. The chain links TRBV5-1 to TRBJ2-4, with TRBD1 identical over 8 bases. Trimming cost V 4 bases and J 8 bases; bases outside gene matches: 8. The germline gives CDR1 SGHRS, CDR2 YFSETQ. The CDR3 spans 14 residues. This CDR3 is CASSERTGNHIQYF. The DNA for the CDR3 is TGCGCCAGCAGCGAAAGGACAGGGAACCACATTCAGTACTTC.

This clonotype was seen a handful of times. The chain links TRBV12-3 or TRBV12-4 to TRBJ2-5; D is perhaps TRBD1 or TRBD2 (5 bases each). Trimming shortened V by 2 bases and J by 3 bases, and 16 bases separated the two germline ends. This CDR3 has 16 amino acids. CDR3 in amino acids: CASSLRLGTDKETQYF. CDR3 DNA: TGTGCCAGCAGTTTACGTTTGGGGACGGACAAAGAGACCCAGTACTTC.

The sample holds a few counts of this clonotype. This chain joins TRBV7-9 and TRBJ1-2; 8 nucleotides match TRBD1. Germline lookup yields CDR1 SEHNR and CDR2 FQNEAQ (reference sequence). J gave up 8 bases and V 1 base, and 12 bases lay outside the gene matches. This CDR3 has 16 amino acids. CDR3 sequence: CASSLDARPGGHGYTF. The CDR3 DNA sequence: TGTGCCAGCAGCTTAGATGCACGGCCAGGGGGCCACGGCTACACCTTC.

This chain joins TRBV6-1 and TRBJ2-3; possibly TRBD2 for D (5 bases). Germline loops: CDR1 MNHNS, CDR2 SASEGT. The CDR3 contains 13 residues. Trimming shortened V by 6 bases and J by 6 bases, and 13 bases separated the two germline ends. CDR3 nucleotides: TGTGCCAGCAGAACTAGTACCCTGGATACGCAGTATTTT. Its translation: CASRTSTLDTQYF.

The V and J genes are TRBV28 and TRBJ2-1, with 8 bases aligning to TRBD1. This CDR3 has 15 amino acids. The V gene's germline CDR1 is MDHEN and CDR2 SYDVKM. V lost 7 bases to trimming and J lost 3 bases; unmatched junction nucleotides: 8. CDR3 bases: TGTGCCAGCACCCCTAGTGGGACAGGCTACAATGAGCAGTTCTTC. Translation: CASTPSGTGYNEQFF.

CDR3 amino acids: CASSVHPGRENGYTF. The CDR3 nucleotides are TGTGCCAGCAGCGTACATCCCGGCAGGGAGAATGGCTACACCTTC. This rearrangement joins TRBV9 to TRBJ1-2, with D tentatively TRBD1 (5 bases). The V and J ends lost 1 base and 6 bases respectively, with 16 bases between them. The germline gives CDR1 SGDLS, CDR2 YYNGEE. The CDR3 sequence is 15 residues long.

The chain links TRBV3-1 to TRBJ2-7; no clear D. CDR3 size: 16 residues. In germline, CDR1 is LGHDT, CDR2 YNNKEL (reference sequence). V was pared by 1 base and J by 0 bases, with 13 bases between. CDR3 bases: TGTGCCAGCAGCCAAGCGATAGGCTGGCCCTCCTACGAGCAGTACTTC. Translating it yields CASSQAIGWPSYEQYF.

This clonotype was seen only a few times. The rearrangement links TRBV28 to TRBJ2-5, with 7 bases identical to TRBD1. Germline values: CDR1 MDHEN, CDR2 SYDVKM. The V segment lost 6 bases and the J segment 1 base; nucleotides outside the gene matches: 11. The CDR3 is 16 amino acids. The CDR3 region has the DNA TGTGCCAGCAGGAGCCCGACAGGGACCAGCCAAGAGACCCAGTACTTC. It translates to CASRSPTGTSQETQYF.

The chain employs TRBV11-2 and TRBJ1-1, with 10 bases lining up with TRBD1. V dropped 2 bases and J dropped 5; count of bases not matched to a gene: 5. Germline loops: CDR1 SGHAT, CDR2 FQNNGV. This CDR3 region has 15 residues. CDR3 nucleotides: TGTGCCAGCAGCTTACCTTGGGACAGGGGTACTGAAGCTTTCTTT. It encodes CASSLPWDRGTEAFF.

This clonotype appeared a few times. V usage is TRBV28 and J usage is TRBJ2-7, with 9 positions matching TRBD2. Germline V gene data show CDR1 as MDHEN and CDR2 as SYDVKM. This CDR3 has 11 residues. The V gene end was trimmed by 7 bases and the J gene end by 8 bases; junction bases not matched to a gene: 3. CDR3 loop: CASTSGTQQYF. CDR3 nucleotides: TGTGCCAGCACTAGCGGGACCCAGCAGTACTTC.

The chain couples TRBV18 to TRBJ2-1; D call uncertain. V was trimmed by 1 base and J by 2 bases, leaving 9 bases between them. The CDR3 covers 15 residues. Germline values: CDR1 KGHSH, CDR2 LQKENI. CDR3 nucleotide sequence: TGTGCCAGCTCACCACTAACCTTGGCCTACAATGAGCAGTTCTTC. Its translation: CASSPLTLAYNEQFF.

The chain links TRBV6-5 to TRBJ2-5; no definite D call. The CDR3 extends over 17 amino acids. The V gene's germline CDR1 is MNHEY and CDR2 SVGAGI. Trimming took 0 bases from V and 5 from J, leaving 19 bases between them. As DNA, the CDR3 is TGTGCCAGCAGTTACTCGACACCCTCTCTAGGTGGGGAGACCCAGTACTTC. Translated: CASSYSTPSLGGETQYF.

This clonotype has just a few counts. This chain uses TRBV5-1 with TRBJ2-2, with TRBD1 as a possible D gene (6 bases). Germline loops: CDR1 SGHRS, CDR2 YFSETQ. The CDR3 is 14 amino acids. V shed 0 bases and J shed 9 bases, with 12 bases lying between them. CDR3 sequence: CASSLAGAPRELFF. CDR3 in DNA: TGCGCCAGCAGCTTGGCAGGGGCACCGAGGGAGCTGTTTTTT.

This clonotype has ten or more counts. This chain links TRBV3-1 with TRBJ2-5; TRBD2 agrees at 10 bases. With V trimmed by 1 base and J by 3 bases, 8 bases remained unmatched. Germline loops: CDR1 LGHDT, CDR2 YNNKEL (reference sequence). The CDR3 has 17 residues. The CDR3: CASSQAGQRGGEETQYF. The CDR3 coding sequence is TGTGCCAGCAGCCAAGCGGGCCAGCGGGGGGGAGAAGAGACCCAGTACTTC.

This clonotype was found a few times. V gene TRBV19 combines with J gene TRBJ2-7; D not certain. V gave up 5 bases and J gave up 3 bases, with 11 bases separating them. Germline V lookup: CDR1 LNHDA, CDR2 SQIVND (reference sequence). This CDR3 spans 13 amino acids. For the CDR3, the DNA is TGTGCCAGTAGTTTAACAGTCTACTACGAGCAGTACTTC. It translates to CASSLTVYYEQYF.

The table lists this clonotype with a few counts. The rearrangement uses TRBV12-3 or TRBV12-4 and TRBJ2-7, with D perhaps TRBD2 (7 bases). CDR3 length equals 14 residues. Trimming pared 1 base from V and 6 bases from J, leaving 13 bases between. Here the CDR3 reads CASSLGGGTPEQYF. The CDR3 DNA reads TGTGCCAGCAGTTTAGGGGGGGGCACCCCCGAGCAGTACTTC.